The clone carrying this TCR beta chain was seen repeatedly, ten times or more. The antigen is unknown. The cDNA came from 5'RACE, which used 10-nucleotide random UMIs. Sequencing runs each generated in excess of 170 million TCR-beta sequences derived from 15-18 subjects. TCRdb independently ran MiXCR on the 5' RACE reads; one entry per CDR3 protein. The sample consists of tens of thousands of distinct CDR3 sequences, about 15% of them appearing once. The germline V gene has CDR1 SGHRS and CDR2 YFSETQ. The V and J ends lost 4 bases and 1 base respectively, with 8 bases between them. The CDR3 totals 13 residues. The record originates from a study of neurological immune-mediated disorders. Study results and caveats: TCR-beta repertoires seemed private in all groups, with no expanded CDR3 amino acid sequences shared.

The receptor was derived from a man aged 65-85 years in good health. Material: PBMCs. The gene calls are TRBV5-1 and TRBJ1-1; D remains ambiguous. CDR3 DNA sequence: TGCGCCAGCAGCCCCCCAAGGAACACTGAAGCTTTCTTT. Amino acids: CASSPPRNTEAFF. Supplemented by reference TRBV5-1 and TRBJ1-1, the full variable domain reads KAGVTQTPRYLIKTRGQQVTLSCSPISGHRSVSWYQQTPGQGLQFLFEYFSETQRNKGNFPGRFSGRQFSNSRSEMNVSTLELGDSALYLCASSPPRNTEAFFGQGTRLTVV.